Each of the 21 T cell receptor beta chains below was sequenced from the same sample in a study of Graves' ophthalmopathy and Graves' hyperthyroidism (dated 2018 in TCRdb). TCRdb shows the sequencer as Illumina HiSeq 2000. TCR beta CDR3 regions were amplified from RNA transcripts for repertoire sequencing. The first round was an RT-PCR using HTBI primers with the Qiagen OneStep RT-PCR kit, and this first round was followed by a second-round multiplex PCR, then size selection and purification. TCRdb reworked the public reads: Q25 trimming with fastp, MiXCR clone assembly, productive beta chains retained. One record per CDR3 amino acid sequence lists the most common genes and DNA. The sample contains about 340,000 distinct CDR3 sequences, 15% to 20% of them found a single time. The top ten constitute around an eighth of the sample. Sequenced: peripheral blood. The receptors originated from an adult man with Graves' ophthalmopathy.

This clonotype was observed at least ten times. The chain uses TRBV20-1 and TRBJ1-1; TRBD1 matches 9 bases. With 6 bases clipped from V and 5 bases from J, the junction kept 7 bases outside the gene matches. Germline values: CDR1 DFQATT, CDR2 SNEGSKA (reference sequence). This CDR3 region has 13 residues. This chain's CDR3 is CSAQGQGGTEAFF. The CDR3 DNA sequence: TGCAGTGCCCAGGGACAGGGCGGGACTGAAGCTTTCTTT.

This chain joins TRBV6-5 and TRBJ1-2; 8 positions agree with TRBD1. CDR3 length: 16 residues. The germline CDR1 and CDR2 sequences are MNHEY and SVGAGI. The V segment lost 4 bases and the J segment 7 bases; nucleotides outside the gene matches: 14. CDR3 loop: CASSFGQGRNLVGYTF. The DNA of the CDR3 is TGTGCCAGCAGTTTCGGACAGGGAAGGAACCTAGTTGGCTACACCTTC.

In this sample, this clonotype turned up many times. The genes are TRBV7-2 and TRBJ1-2; the D gene is possibly TRBD1 (5 bases). Between the trimmed V and J ends, which lost 3 bases and 4 bases, there was a span of 18 bases. The CDR3 totals 16 residues. From germline, CDR1 is SGHTA and CDR2 FQGNSA. CDR3 nucleotide sequence: TGTGCCAGCAGCTTTTTCCGGGGAGGGGAAGGCTATGGCTACACCTTC. Protein sequence: CASSFFRGGEGYGYTF.

The CDR3 region is CASSSHGGLGQPQHF. The CDR3 DNA follows: TGTGCCAGCAGTTCCCACGGGGGGTTAGGTCAGCCCCAGCATTTT. V usage is TRBV28 and J usage is TRBJ1-5; D is possibly TRBD1 (5 bases). Trimming removed 4 bases from V and 6 bases from J, with 16 bases in between. This CDR3 contains 15 residues. Germline-derived CDR1 and CDR2 are MDHEN and SYDVKM.

This clonotype was picked up many times. The chain is built from TRBV13 and TRBJ2-7; 8 nucleotides line up with TRBD2. The CDR3 is made up of 14 amino acids. Germline CDR1 PRHDT, CDR2 FYEKMQ (reference sequence). Germline trimming cut 5 bases from V and 5 bases from J; bases unmatched to any gene: 8. CDR3 DNA sequence: TGTGCCAGCAGCCCGGGACTAGATCGTAACGAGCAGTACTTC. Protein: CASSPGLDRNEQYF.

This clonotype was found many times. The chain recombines TRBV28 with TRBJ1-6; D is unclear. This CDR3 region has 14 residues. Germline CDR1 reads MDHEN; CDR2 reads SYDVKM. The V end was cut by 6 bases, the J end by 10 bases, with 16 bases between. The CDR3 here is CASSRQGLGSPLHF. CDR3 sequence (DNA): TGTGCCAGCAGCCGTCAAGGGCTGGGCTCACCCCTCCACTTT.

This clonotype occurred many times. The chain combines TRBV29-1 with TRBJ1-1; 8 bases fit TRBD1. Germline-derived CDR1 and CDR2 are SQVTM and ANQGSEA. The V and J ends lost 2 bases and 6 bases, in that order; junction bases with no gene match: 8. The CDR3 totals 14 residues. DNA for the CDR3: TGCAGCGTTGAACAGGGGGCGCGGGGCGCTGAAGCTTTCTTT. Protein: CSVEQGARGAEAFF.

This clonotype was counted at least ten times. The chain is built from TRBV6-5 and TRBJ1-2, with TRBD1 matching over 10 bases. The V gene's germline CDR1 is MNHEY and CDR2 SVGAGI. The CDR3 is made up of 14 amino acids. J gave up 9 bases and V 6 bases, and 10 bases lay outside the gene matches. CDR3 in DNA: TGTGCCAGCAGGGGGCCGGGACAGGGGTCTCGCTACACCTTC. The encoded protein is CASRGPGQGSRYTF.

This clonotype occurred many times. The chain combines TRBV6-5 with TRBJ2-7; no firm D call. Germline V gene sequence: CDR1 MNHEY, CDR2 SVGAGI. This CDR3 has 13 residues. Trimming shortened V by 2 bases and J by 0 bases, and 5 bases separated the two germline ends. The CDR3 spells CASSYVSSYEQYF. DNA for the CDR3: TGTGCCAGCAGTTACGTGAGCTCCTACGAGCAGTACTTC.

This clonotype has a count of ten or more. V is TRBV5-1 and J is TRBJ2-2, with TRBD1 as a possible D gene (6 bases). The CDR3 has 17 residues. The V end was cut by 0 bases, the J end by 0 bases, with 12 bases between. Germline V gene data show CDR1 as SGHRS and CDR2 as YFSETQ. The CDR3 loop reads CASSLVLTGTNTGELFF. CDR3 nucleotides: TGCGCCAGCAGCTTGGTCTTAACAGGGACGAACACCGGGGAGCTGTTTTTT. The complete variable domain, with remaining parts taken from reference TRBV5-1 and TRBJ2-2, reads KAGVTQTPRYLIKTRGQQVTLSCSPISGHRSVSWYQQTPGQGLQFLFEYFSETQRNKGNFPGRFSGRQFSNSRSEMNVSTLELGDSALYLCASSLVLTGTNTGELFFGEGSRLTVL.

This clonotype was detected many times. The CDR3 sequence is CASSPGGGLALIEQYF. CDR3 sequence (DNA): TGTGCCAGCAGCCCAGGGGGTGGACTAGCCCTTATCGAGCAGTACTTC. This chain uses TRBV27 with TRBJ2-7; TRBD2 might be the D (8 bases). The V and J ends lost 6 bases and 6 bases respectively, with 24 bases between them. CDR1 MNHEY and CDR2 SMNVEV come from the germline V gene (reference sequence). This CDR3 has 16 residues.

This clonotype appeared many times. The gene calls are TRBV19 and TRBJ2-2, with D perhaps matching TRBD1 or TRBD2 (5 bases each). The germline V and J ends were trimmed by 5 bases and 0 bases, with 13 bases remaining between them. CDR1 LNHDA and CDR2 SQIVND come from the germline V gene (reference sequence). CDR3 length: 16 amino acids. This CDR3 is CASSPSGPTNTGELFF. CDR3 nucleotide sequence: TGTGCCAGTAGTCCCTCGGGGCCTACGAACACCGGGGAGCTGTTTTTT. The full variable domain, completed using reference TRBV19 and TRBJ2-2, is DGGITQSPKYLFRKEGQNVTLSCEQNLNHDAMYWYRQDPGQGLRLIYYSQIVNDFQKGDIAEGYSVSREKKESFPLTVTSAQKNPTAFYLCASSPSGPTNTGELFFGEGSRLTVL.

The chain is built from TRBV6-1 and TRBJ1-1; the D is unclear. The V gene lost 7 bases and the J gene lost 5 bases, with 11 bases spanning the gap. This CDR3 is 12 amino acids long. Looked up from germline, CDR1 is MNHNS and CDR2 is SASEGT. The CDR3 protein is CASTGKGTEAFF. CDR3 nucleotide sequence: TGTGCCAGCACCGGGAAAGGGACTGAAGCTTTCTTT.

This clonotype showed up many times. The chain carries TRBV12-3 or TRBV12-4 and TRBJ1-1, with 7 bases identical to TRBD1. V lost 7 bases and J lost 6; bases outside the gene matches: 11. There are 14 residues in the CDR3. CDR3: CASTIDRVKAEAFF. CDR3 nucleotides: TGTGCCAGCACTATAGACAGGGTTAAAGCTGAAGCTTTCTTT.

This clonotype was recorded many times. This chain uses TRBV4-1 with TRBJ2-7, with 9 positions matching TRBD2. Germline-derived CDR1 and CDR2 are MGHRA and YSYEKL. The CDR3 totals 15 residues. After removal of 2 bases from V and 0 bases from J, the junction contained 2 bases not matched to a gene. CDR3 nucleotide sequence: TGCGCCAGCAGCCAACGTAGCGGGAGCTCCTACGAGCAGTACTTC. This gives the protein CASSQRSGSSYEQYF.

The rearrangement uses TRBV6-7 and TRBJ2-5; 8 nucleotides line up with TRBD2. TRBV6-7 is assigned to the ORF class and has an uncertain function. The J segment lost 3 bases and the V segment lost 2 bases, leaving 8 bases of the junction unmatched. The CDR3 spans 16 residues. In nucleotides, the CDR3 is TGTGCCAGCAGTTACCTCACTAGCGGAGAAAAAGAGACCCAGTACTTC. Translated, it gives CASSYLTSGEKETQYF.

This clonotype was seen ten or more times. The chain's CDR3 is CASSIRPNTEAFF. The DNA for the CDR3 is TGTGCCAGTAGTATTCGACCGAACACTGAAGCTTTCTTT. This rearrangement joins TRBV19 to TRBJ1-1; D call uncertain. The CDR3 runs 13 residues. V lost 3 bases and J lost 1, with 6 bases in between. Germline CDR1 is LNHDA and CDR2 is SQIVND (reference sequence).

About this clonotype itself: A much larger clonotype is one base distant, so this may be a read error. This rearrangement joins TRBV5-1 to TRBJ2-7; 7 positions match TRBD1. Germline assignment: CDR1 SGHRS and CDR2 YFSETQ. V lost 3 bases to trimming and J lost 6 bases; unmatched junction nucleotides: 3. CDR3 length: 12 residues. In DNA form, the CDR3 reads TGCGCCAGCAGCTCTGCAGGGGGCGAGCAGTACTTC. Protein product: CASSSAGGEQYF.

This clonotype was detected ten times or more. This clone may be a read error of a much larger clone one base away. V is TRBV27 and J is TRBJ2-7; D remains ambiguous. The germline gives CDR1 MNHEY, CDR2 SMNVEV (reference sequence). This CDR3 is 13 amino acids long. V was cut by 4 bases and J by 3 bases, with 10 bases left in between. CDR3 in amino acids: CASSSSSRYEQYF. CDR3 coding DNA: TGTGCCAGCAGTTCATCATCCCGCTACGAGCAGTACTTC.

This clonotype was seen ten or more times. The chain combines TRBV10-3 with TRBJ1-1; 7 positions agree with TRBD1. Looked up from germline, CDR1 is ENHRY and CDR2 is SYGVKD. CDR3 length: 15 residues. J was trimmed by 4 bases and V by 4 bases; bases with no gene match: 9. Written as DNA, the CDR3 is TGTGCCATCAGTGCAAGACAGGGAGTAAGCACTGAAGCTTTCTTT. Encoded protein: CAISARQGVSTEAFF.

This clonotype came up many times. V usage is TRBV7-2 and J usage is TRBJ2-5, with TRBD2 identical over 13 bases. Germline CDR1 is SGHTA and CDR2 is FQGNSA. V was pared by 2 bases and J by 4 bases, with 4 bases of the junction left unmatched. CDR3 length: 16 amino acids. For the CDR3, the DNA is TGTGCCAGCAGCTTATCGACTAGCGGGGGGCCAGAGACCCAGTACTTC. Translation: CASSLSTSGGPETQYF.